This entry describes one T cell receptor (beta chain). The data derive from a study of blood T cell repertoires in COVID-19. Study-level background: The United States, Italy and Spain were the sources of the acute and convalescent COVID-19 samples. PBMCs, B-cell-depleted T cells, or T cells were the source of the cDNA or gDNA that made up the material.

Germline CDR1 and CDR2: SGHRS and YFSETQ. CDR3 length equals 18 residues. V was shortened by 0 bases and J by 0 bases, with 18 bases between the two germline ends. Original analysis: By means of reference gene primer amplification, nucleated cell counts were estimated. Some clones are missing from TCRdb's copy, which holds only in-frame ones; the method was immunoSEQ multiplex PCR. For V, J and clone size, that table is used; D and trimming come from the DNA. The data hold 25,000 to 40,000 clones, with more than 80% observed a single time. The sequencing input was peripheral blood. This sequence originates from a human donor in a cohort sampled during active COVID-19. The V and J genes are TRBV5-1 and TRBJ1-1; D is perhaps TRBD1 (5 bases). CDR3 sequence: CASSLEGNTLGVNTEAFF. CDR3 DNA: TGCGCCAGCAGCTTGGAGGGTAATACGCTAGGGGTGAACACTGAAGCTTTCTTT.